This record looks at one T cell receptor (beta chain) sequence and its context. Its target is not known. TCRdb keeps only in-frame clones here, not all; method: immunoSEQ multiplex PCR. Among some 55,000 clones, over 70% were seen once, and the ten largest hold about 5%. The data derive from a study of Tregs in tolerant kidney transplant recipients. Study-wide findings and caveats: Biological reproducibility was not directly addressed, but technical replication error appeared minimal.

Sequencing was carried out using CD4+ T cells from blood. The receptor was isolated from a human donor in good health.

CDR3 region: CASSADQNTEAFF. The CDR3, as DNA: TGTGCCAGCAGCGCCGACCAGAACACTGAAGCTTTCTTT. This chain links TRBV9 with TRBJ1-1; D is unclear. Trimming pared 3 bases from V and 1 base from J, leaving 7 bases between. The CDR3 is made up of 13 amino acids. Looked up from germline, CDR1 is SGDLS and CDR2 is YYNGEE.